Below, 8 T cell receptor beta chains from the same sample are listed, as sequenced in a study of Ad26.COV2.S vaccination and SARS-CoV-2 variants. Profiling relied on immunoSEQ multiplex PCR, and the TCRdb table lists in-frame clones only, not all of them. The top ten hold 2% to 2.5% of the sample, which has 300,000 to 350,000 clones, approximately 80% seen once. Treatment indicated: some 20 received Ad26.COV2.S at low or high dose, single or two shots; about five received placebo; per-sample allocation not given. Specimen acquisition occurred on day 63 following the initial vaccine or placebo injection. This material consisted of peripheral blood, taken in a trial of Ad26.COV2.S vaccine versus placebo. The source is a person aged 18-65 years who received the Ad26.COV2.S COVID-19 vaccine or a placebo.

CDR3 sequence: CASSPGTDNTEAFF. CDR3 DNA: TGTGCCAGCAGCCCCGGGACTGATAACACTGAAGCTTTCTTT. The chain uses TRBV5-4 and TRBJ1-1, with a tentative D call TRBD1 (5 bases). The V end was cut by 4 bases, the J end by 2 bases, with 12 bases between. This CDR3 has 14 amino acids. Germline values: CDR1 SGHNT, CDR2 YYREEE (reference sequence).

The rearrangement uses TRBV10-1 and TRBJ1-3; 9 positions match TRBD1. The germline V gene has CDR1 WNHNN and CDR2 SYGVQD (reference sequence). The trim removed 6 bases at V and 4 bases at J, leaving 16 bases unmatched. The CDR3 is 18 residues long. The CDR3 loop is CASRSDRGNISMGNTIYF. DNA for the CDR3: TGCGCCAGCAGATCGGACAGGGGTAATATCAGTATGGGAAACACCATATATTTT.

The chain links TRBV11-1 to TRBJ2-7; 9 bases agree with TRBD1. Trimming took 6 bases from V and 3 from J; bases not matched to a gene: 6. The CDR3 loop spans 14 amino acids. The germline V gene has CDR1 SGHAT and CDR2 FQDESV (reference sequence). The chain's CDR3 is CASSYSGQGYEQYF. DNA of the CDR3: TGTGCCAGCAGTTATTCGGGACAGGGCTACGAGCAGTACTTC.

This sequence joins TRBV27 and TRBJ2-2; TRBD2 agrees at 7 bases. The J segment lost 2 bases and the V segment lost 6 bases, leaving 9 bases of the junction unmatched. The CDR3 consists of 16 residues. The germline gives CDR1 MNHEY, CDR2 SMNVEV (reference sequence). In DNA, the CDR3 is TGTGCCAGCAGGACAATTCGGGGGGTTAACACCGGGGAGCTGTTTTTT. It specifies CASRTIRGVNTGELFF.

The chain is built from TRBV5-1 and TRBJ1-2; weak D call: TRBD1 (5 bases). The V end was cut by 4 bases, the J end by 3 bases, with 16 bases between. Germline V gives CDR1 SGHRS, CDR2 YFSETQ. The CDR3 is 15 amino acids. The CDR3 sequence: CASSPSTDVYYGYTF. CDR3 coding DNA: TGCGCCAGCAGCCCATCGACAGACGTGTACTATGGCTACACCTTC.

This chain connects TRBV10-3 to TRBJ2-1; D possibly corresponds to TRBD2 (6 bases). V was pared by 8 bases and J by 4 bases, with 12 bases between. Germline-derived CDR1 and CDR2 are ENHRY and SYGVKD. The CDR3 contains 13 residues. CDR3 sequence (DNA): TGTGCCATCGGGGGGAAGGAATACAATGAGCAGTTCTTC. Encoded protein: CAIGGKEYNEQFF.

V usage is TRBV7-9 and J usage is TRBJ2-3; D remains ambiguous. Trimming stripped 6 bases from V and 2 bases from J, with 12 bases between. Germline loops: CDR1 SEHNR, CDR2 FQNEAQ (reference sequence). This CDR3 spans 14 amino acids. CDR3 region: CASRQTANTDTQYF. The CDR3 nucleotides read TGTGCCAGCAGACAAACAGCTAACACAGATACGCAGTATTTT.

This clone was seen only a few times. This sequence joins TRBV5-5 and TRBJ1-5; the D gene is possibly TRBD1 (6 bases). This CDR3 comprises 15 residues. Trimming took off 1 base at V and 2 bases at J, with 10 bases between the two ends. Germline assignment: CDR1 SGHKS and CDR2 YYEKEE (reference sequence). The CDR3 DNA reads TGTGCCAGCAGCTTGACGGGGGCAGGCAATCAGCCCCAGCATTTT. Translating gives CASSLTGAGNQPQHF.